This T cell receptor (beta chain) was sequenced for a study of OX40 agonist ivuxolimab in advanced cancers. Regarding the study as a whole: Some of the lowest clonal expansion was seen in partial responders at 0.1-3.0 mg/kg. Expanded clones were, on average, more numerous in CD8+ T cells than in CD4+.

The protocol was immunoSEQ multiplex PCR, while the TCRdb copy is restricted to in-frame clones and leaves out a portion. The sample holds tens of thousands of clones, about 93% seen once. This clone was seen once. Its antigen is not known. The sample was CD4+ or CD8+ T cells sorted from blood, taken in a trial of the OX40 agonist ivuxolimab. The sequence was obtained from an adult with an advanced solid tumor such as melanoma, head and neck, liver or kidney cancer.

The CDR3: CASSDGGLDRRKETQYF. CDR3 in DNA: TGTGCCAGCAGTGACGGGGGCTTGGATCGTAGAAAAGAGACCCAGTACTTC. The chain links TRBV6-1 to TRBJ2-5; the D gene could be TRBD1 or TRBD2 (6 bases each). Germline-derived CDR1 and CDR2 are MNHNS and SASEGT. Trimming removed 3 bases at V and 3 bases at J, with 20 bases between. The CDR3 consists of 17 residues.